These 5 T cell receptor beta chains came from one sample sequenced in a study of T cell repertoires in cytomegalovirus infection. TCRdb recomputed calls from the reads with MiXCR, one row per CDR3 protein. The table shows some 180,000 distinct CDR3 sequences, with 17% occurring only once. The sequencing input was CD8+ T cells from PBMCs. The receptors here all came from a human donor in good health (CMV status not recorded). Some clones in this sample may be carry-over from other donors' samples.

This rearrangement joins TRBV28 to TRBJ2-1, with D maybe TRBD1 (5 bases). V was shortened by 3 bases and J by 7 bases, with 13 bases between the two germline ends. Per germline, CDR1 MDHEN and CDR2 SYDVKM. The CDR3 contains 14 residues. CDR3 in amino acids: CASSFSGMGNEQFF. In nucleotides, the CDR3 is TGTGCCAGCAGTTTCTCAGGGATGGGGAATGAGCAGTTCTTC.

This clonotype was counted a few times. The V call is TRBV4-3, the J call TRBJ2-1; D is ambiguous. This CDR3 is 16 amino acids long. Between the trimmed V and J ends, which lost 1 base and 5 bases, there was a span of 15 bases. Germline V lookup: CDR1 LGHNA, CDR2 YSLEER. The CDR3 loop is CASSQVKGRTDNEQFF. The CDR3, as DNA: TGCGCCAGCAGCCAAGTAAAAGGGCGGACCGACAATGAGCAGTTCTTC.

The chain combines TRBV29-1 with TRBJ1-1; D is unresolved. The germline V gene has CDR1 SQVTM and CDR2 ANQGSEA. This CDR3 region has 12 residues. V lost 3 bases and J lost 2, with 7 bases in between. The CDR3 region is CSVEGRNTEAFF. CDR3 in DNA: TGCAGCGTTGAGGGCAGAAACACTGAAGCTTTCTTT.

This clonotype turned up a few times. The genes are TRBV3-1 and TRBJ1-4, with D possibly TRBD1 on 5 matching bases. Germline CDR1 is LGHDT and CDR2 is YNNKEL (reference sequence). V was cut by 0 bases and J by 5 bases, with 28 bases left in between. The CDR3 length is 21 residues. The CDR3 nucleotides are TGTGCCAGCAGCCAAGACGCGGTGTTTATTGGTAGACAGAGGGACAATGAAAAACTGTTTTTT. Translated, it gives CASSQDAVFIGRQRDNEKLFF.

In this sample, this clonotype turned up a few times. This chain uses TRBV19 with TRBJ2-1; D gene uncertain. The V and J ends lost 4 bases and 2 bases respectively, with 6 bases between them. This CDR3 has 13 residues. Germline loops: CDR1 LNHDA, CDR2 SQIVND (reference sequence). As DNA, the CDR3 is TGTGCCAGTAGTAGGTCGCCCTACAATGAGCAGTTCTTC. The encoded protein is CASSRSPYNEQFF.